These 9 T cell receptor beta chains were sequenced from one sample in a study of long-term antiretroviral therapy in people with HIV. The run of the v3.0 immunoSEQ assay was at survey level. Produced via immunoSEQ multiplex PCR; TCRdb's table is partial and in-frame only. This table holds about 36,000 clones, 75% to 85% found once. Sequenced here: unsorted PBMCs, sampled 3.4 years after starting antiretroviral therapy. The receptors come from a man under 40 with HIV.

V and J are TRBV28 and TRBJ2-7; TRBD1 agrees at 10 bases. Per germline, CDR1 MDHEN and CDR2 SYDVKM. The CDR3 has 15 amino acids. With V trimmed by 8 bases and J by 1 base, 8 bases remained unmatched. The CDR3 spells CASGPPGQGSYEQYF. CDR3 nucleotides: TGTGCCAGCGGACCCCCGGGACAGGGGTCCTACGAGCAGTACTTC.

This clone has more than one count but fewer than ten. The CDR3 sequence: CASSPAGTEQYF. The CDR3 DNA reads TGTGCCAGCAGCCCCGCGGGGACCGAGCAGTACTTC. The rearrangement links TRBV7-9 to TRBJ2-7; D might be TRBD2 (6 bases). Trimming took 5 bases from V and 6 from J, leaving 11 bases between them. This CDR3 is 12 amino acids long. CDR1 and CDR2 (germline): SEHNR, FQNEAQ (reference sequence).

The V gene is TRBV20-1, the J gene TRBJ2-7; D might be TRBD2 (5 bases). The length of the CDR3 is 11 residues. Germline V gene lookup returns CDR1 DFQATT and CDR2 SNEGSKA (reference sequence). V was clipped by 3 bases and J by 7 bases, with 10 bases between them. The chain's CDR3 is CSARGRGEQYF. The DNA of the CDR3 is TGCAGTGCTAGGGGTAGAGGGGAGCAGTACTTC.

The rearrangement joins TRBV7-9 to TRBJ1-1; D call uncertain. Per the germline V gene, CDR1 is SEHNR and CDR2 is FQNEAQ (reference sequence). The V end lost 1 base, the J end lost 2 bases, and 8 bases lay between the germline ends. This CDR3 contains 14 residues. For the CDR3, the DNA is TGTGCCAGCAGCTTAGGTGGGATTAACACTGAAGCTTTCTTT. Its translation is CASSLGGINTEAFF.

The chain uses TRBV5-1 and TRBJ2-1; D remains ambiguous. From germline, CDR1 is SGHRS and CDR2 YFSETQ. The CDR3 is 13 amino acids. V gave up 4 bases and J gave up 0 bases, with 5 bases separating them. CDR3 sequence (DNA): TGCGCCAGCAGCACCGACTCCTACAATGAGCAGTTCTTC. Protein: CASSTDSYNEQFF.

The chain has TRBV19 and TRBJ2-3; no firm D call. The CDR3 runs 13 residues. V lost 6 bases, J lost 0 bases, and 7 bases lay in between. In germline, CDR1 is LNHDA, CDR2 SQIVND (reference sequence). The CDR3 protein is CASSRSSTDTQYF. As DNA, the CDR3 is TGTGCCAGTAGCAGAAGTAGCACAGATACGCAGTATTTT.

V usage is TRBV7-9 and J usage is TRBJ1-1; D is uncertain. Trimming took off 5 bases at V and 11 bases at J, with 15 bases between the two ends. The CDR3 is 12 amino acids. Looked up from germline, CDR1 is SEHNR and CDR2 is FQNEAQ (reference sequence). The CDR3 bases are TGTGCCAGCAGCGCCACTCCCATAGGGGCTTTCTTT. It yields the protein CASSATPIGAFF.

This clone has only one observation. The chain joins TRBV27 to TRBJ1-4; D is undetermined. The CDR3 extends over 16 amino acids. Trimming took off 6 bases at V and 1 base at J, with 15 bases between the two ends. Per germline, CDR1 MNHEY and CDR2 SMNVEV (reference sequence). Here the CDR3 reads CASSPATQRTNEKLFF. The CDR3 DNA follows: TGTGCCAGCAGCCCCGCGACGCAGAGAACTAATGAAAAACTGTTTTTT.

This clone was detected a few times. The chain uses TRBV5-5 and TRBJ1-2; D possibly corresponds to TRBD1 (6 bases). Germline V gives CDR1 SGHKS, CDR2 YYEKEE (reference sequence). This CDR3 comprises 15 residues. V lost 4 bases and J 4 bases, leaving 17 bases between the germline ends. The DNA for the CDR3 is TGTGCCAGCAGCCTAAGCGGTCAGGGGACCTATGGCTACACCTTC. Amino acid sequence: CASSLSGQGTYGYTF.